This entry is about one T cell receptor beta chain. This CDR3 spans 15 amino acids. V lost 5 bases to trimming and J lost 2 bases, with 10 bases between them. Per germline, CDR1 SGHTA and CDR2 FQGNSA. These data come from a study of blood T cell repertoires in COVID-19. The wider study: PBMCs, B-cell-depleted T cells, or T cells provided the cDNA or gDNA that made up the material.

As originally analysed: Reference gene primer amplification gave nucleated cell count estimates. The table came from immunoSEQ multiplex PCR; TCRdb's copy has only in-frame clones and leaves some out. V and J calls and clone size are given by that table; D and trimming were obtained from the DNA. The sample yields roughly 260,000 clones, 70% to 90% seen once. This sequence joins TRBV7-2 and TRBJ2-6, with D unclear. The sequenced sample was peripheral blood. The clonotype was recovered from a middle-aged woman who had recovered from COVID-19. The CDR3 region has the DNA TGTGCCAGCAGCCCGCATGGGCCTGGGGCCAACGTCCTGACTTTC. Amino acids: CASSPHGPGANVLTF. The variable domain in full, with the rest retrieved from reference TRBV7-2 and TRBJ2-6, is GAGVSQSPSNKVTEKGKDVELRCDPISGHTALYWYRQSLGQGLEFLIYFQGNSAPDKSGLPSDRFSAERTGGSVSTLTIQRTQQEDSAVYLCASSPHGPGANVLTFGAGSRLTVL.